This TCR beta chain was captured in a study of blood T cell repertoires in COVID-19. The V and J ends lost 3 bases and 8 bases, in that order; junction bases with no gene match: 11. CDR3 length: 17 amino acids. The V gene's germline CDR1 is SGDLS and CDR2 YYNGEE. Only in-frame clones appear in the TCRdb table, and some are missing; sequencing was by immunoSEQ multiplex PCR. This table holds under 350,000 clones, 85% to 90% found once. The specimen was peripheral blood. This receptor was taken from a man younger than 35 with active or convalescent COVID-19. V is TRBV9 and J is TRBJ2-1; 13 nucleotides match TRBD2. DNA for the CDR3: TGTGCCAGCAGCGCCCGACTAGCGGGGGGTTCGATTGATGAGCAGTTCTTC. Protein product: CASSARLAGGSIDEQFF. The full variable domain, in which reference TRBV9 and TRBJ2-1 provide the parts outside the CDR3, is DSGVTQTPKHLITATGQRVTLRCSPRSGDLSVYWYQQSLDQGLQFLIQYYNGEERAKGNILERFSAQQFPDLHSELNLSSLELGDSALYFCASSARLAGGSIDEQFFGPGTRLTVL.